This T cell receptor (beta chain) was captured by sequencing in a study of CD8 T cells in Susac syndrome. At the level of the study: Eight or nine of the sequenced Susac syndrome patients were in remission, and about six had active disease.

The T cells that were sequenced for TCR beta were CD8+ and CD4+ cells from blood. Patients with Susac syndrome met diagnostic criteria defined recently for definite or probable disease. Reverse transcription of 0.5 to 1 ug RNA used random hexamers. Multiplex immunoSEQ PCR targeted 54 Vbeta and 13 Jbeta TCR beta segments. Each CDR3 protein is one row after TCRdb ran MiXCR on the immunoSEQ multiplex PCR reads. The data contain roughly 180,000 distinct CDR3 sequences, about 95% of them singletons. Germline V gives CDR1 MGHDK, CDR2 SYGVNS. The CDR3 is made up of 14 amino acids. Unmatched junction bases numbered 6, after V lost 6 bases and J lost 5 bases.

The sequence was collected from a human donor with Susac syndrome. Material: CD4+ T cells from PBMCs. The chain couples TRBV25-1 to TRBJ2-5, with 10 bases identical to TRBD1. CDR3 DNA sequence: TGTGCCAGCAGCACTAGGGACAGGGGTGAGACCCAGTACTTC. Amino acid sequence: CASSTRDRGETQYF.